This TCR beta chain was captured by sequencing in a study of post-analysis software for immune sequencing data. The overall study: Secondary progressive, relapsing-remitting and progressive-relapsing multiple sclerosis were among the included disease courses.

Each TCR beta cDNA library carried unique molecular identifiers. Researchers reported 550,000 or so cDNA molecules coming from approximately 1 to 10 million T cells. TCRdb analysed the PCR reads with MiXCR anew, one entry per CDR3 protein. This sample has roughly 540,000 distinct CDR3 sequences, with roughly 34% found just once. On this clonotype itself: Its specificity is not known.

Trimming removed 1 base from V and 5 bases from J, with 12 bases in between. Germline-derived CDR1 and CDR2 are SEHNR and FQNEAQ (reference sequence). The CDR3 loop spans 15 amino acids. Whole-study findings and limits: Significantly decreased normalized Chao1 diversity was recorded for multiple sclerosis patients relative to controls. About five TRBV segments appeared more often in patients than in controls, and TRBV5-6, TRBV5-1 and TRBV20-1 were among these. Batch-matched samples strongly co-clustered by F measure.

The source of this sequence is a girl younger than 18 with multiple sclerosis. The chain links TRBV7-9 to TRBJ2-1; D may be TRBD2 (7 bases). The sequencing input was blood. CDR3 sequence reads: CASSLEGGAHNEQFF. The CDR3 nucleotides read TGTGCCAGCAGCTTAGAAGGGGGGGCCCACAATGAGCAGTTCTTC.